These 5 T cell receptor beta chains originate from one sample sequenced in a study of cytomegalovirus exposure and HLA in healthy donors. Vbeta (60) and Jbeta (13) primers were used in the PCR. Clones were sequenced by immunoSEQ multiplex PCR, and TCRdb holds only the in-frame ones, with some missing. The sample lists approximately 120,000 clones, about 70% seen once, with 12% in the top ten. Sequencing was done on a sample of PBMCs. The source of these receptors is a woman aged 40 to 49 in good health and CMV-seropositive.

V and J are TRBV27 and TRBJ1-3; D might be TRBD1 (5 bases). The CDR3 spans 14 residues. V was shortened by 2 bases and J by 3 bases, with 8 bases between the two germline ends. CDR1 and CDR2 (germline): MNHEY, SMNVEV (reference sequence). The CDR3 coding sequence is TGTGCCAGCAGTTTAAGGGGATTTGGAAACACCATATATTTT. Its translation is CASSLRGFGNTIYF.

The V and J genes are TRBV2 and TRBJ1-2; weak D call: TRBD1 (6 bases). The CDR3 length is 11 residues. The V end was cut by 5 bases, the J end by 7 bases, with 8 bases between. CDR1 SNHLY and CDR2 FYNNEI come from the germline V gene. The CDR3 here is CASSTGIGYTF. The CDR3 nucleotides are TGTGCCAGCAGTACAGGGATTGGCTACACCTTC.

This clone has only one observation. J is TRBJ2-5 and V is TRBV4-1, with a weak D call TRBD2 (6 bases). The CDR3 has 13 residues. Between the trimmed V and J ends, which lost 4 bases and 4 bases, there was a span of 10 bases. The V gene's germline CDR1 is MGHRA and CDR2 YSYEKL. The CDR3 region is CASSPSGSETQYF. CDR3 DNA: TGCGCCAGCAGCCCAAGCGGGTCAGAGACCCAGTACTTC.

The V call is TRBV27, the J call TRBJ1-2, with 8 nucleotides matching TRBD1. Unmatched junction bases numbered 4, after V lost 0 bases and J lost 7 bases. This CDR3 region has 14 residues. Germline V gene sequence: CDR1 MNHEY, CDR2 SMNVEV (reference sequence). CDR3 nucleotide sequence: TGTGCCAGCAGTTTATCAGGGACAGGAGGTGGCTACACCTTC. Its protein product is CASSLSGTGGGYTF.

The chain combines TRBV30 with TRBJ2-7; TRBD1 is a possible D gene (5 bases). The CDR3 spans 14 residues. Germline CDR1 and CDR2: GTSNPN and SVGIG (reference sequence). Trimming shortened V by 8 bases and J by 2 bases, and 19 bases separated the two germline ends. CDR3 residues: CAPGRQGSTYEQYF. CDR3 coding DNA: TGTGCCCCCGGCCGCCAGGGATCAACCTACGAGCAGTACTTC.